The source of this TCR beta chain is a study of shared clonotypes between healthy human individuals. TCRdb keeps only in-frame clones here, not all; method: immunoSEQ multiplex PCR. The sample holds roughly 1 million clones, around 75% seen once. Germline-derived CDR1 and CDR2 are KGHSH and LQKENI. V lost 2 bases to trimming and J lost 4 bases, with 14 bases between them. The CDR3 runs 15 residues. Sequencing was done on a sample of memory CD4+ T cells sorted from blood. Subset defined: CD45RA-negative fraction. The clonotype originates from a man between 18 and 35 years old in good health. This sequence joins TRBV18 and TRBJ1-1; a weak D match, TRBD1 (5 bases). In DNA, the CDR3 is TGTGCCAGCTCACCAGGGCAGGGACGTGGCACTGAAGCTTTCTTT. It translates to CASSPGQGRGTEAFF.